The entry below describes one T cell receptor beta chain. This entry comes from a study of technical replicates of blood from a few donors. The V gene lost 5 bases and the J gene lost 13 bases, with 14 bases spanning the gap. The CDR3 length is 11 residues. CDR1 DFQATT and CDR2 SNEGSKA come from the germline V gene (reference sequence). The assay was immunoSEQ multiplex PCR, and TCRdb's table has in-frame clones only and misses some. The sample includes around 100,000 clones, roughly 94% seen only once; the top ten take around 0.31%. The receptor was derived from a human donor in good health. Sequenced sample: T cells isolated from PBMCs. The chain links TRBV20-1 to TRBJ1-4, with no clear D. CDR3 sequence: CSASLARGLFF. In nucleotides, the CDR3 is TGCAGTGCTTCCTTAGCCCGCGGACTGTTTTTT.